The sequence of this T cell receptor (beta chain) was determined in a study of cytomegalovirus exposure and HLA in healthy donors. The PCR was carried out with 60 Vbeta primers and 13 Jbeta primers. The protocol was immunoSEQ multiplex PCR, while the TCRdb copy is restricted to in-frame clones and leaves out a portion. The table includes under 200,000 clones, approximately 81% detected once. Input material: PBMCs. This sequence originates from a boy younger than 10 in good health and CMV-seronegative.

CDR3 residues: CASPNRTGVMCNQPQHF. The DNA of the CDR3 is TGTGCCAGCCCAAACCGTACAGGGGTAATGTGCAATCAGCCCCAGCATTTT. V is TRBV25-1 and J is TRBJ1-5; 7 bases are shared with TRBD1. Germline V gene lookup returns CDR1 MGHDK and CDR2 SYGVNS. V shed 8 bases and J 2 bases; nucleotides not matched to a gene: 15. The CDR3 is 17 amino acids.